A selection of T cell receptor beta chains follows, all from one sample in a study of T cell repertoires in cytomegalovirus infection. TCRdb reprocessed the reads via MiXCR and lists one record per CDR3 protein. The sample includes roughly 600,000 distinct CDR3 sequences, 24% seen only once; the top ten take 8%. Sequenced: CD8+ T cells from PBMCs. These receptors all stem from a human donor in good health (CMV status not recorded). Some clones in this sample may be carry-over from other donors' samples. The CDR3 runs from the conserved cysteine through the conserved F or W. Each record gives: V gene, clone size, J gene, D gene, CDR3 DNA, CDR3 protein. D genes are given only for firm matches. A row's size may be missing; if present it is once, few, many or a size class.

v_gene: TRBV19
abundance: NA
j_gene: TRBJ2-3
d_gene: NA
CDR3nt: TGTGCCACCTCCCTCGTGGGCCATGGAGCGGGCGCAGATACGCAGTATTTT
CDR3aa: CATSLVGHGAGADTQYF

v_gene: TRBV7-2
abundance: many
j_gene: TRBJ2-1
d_gene: NA
CDR3nt: TGTGCCAGCAGCTTAGAACGAGGGGGGAGCTCCTACAATGAGCAGTTCTTC
CDR3aa: CASSLERGGSSYNEQFF

v_gene: TRBV28
abundance: NA
j_gene: TRBJ2-3
d_gene: NA
CDR3nt: TGTGCCAGCAGTTTATATGACACGGGGGTTCTCACAGATACGCAGTATTTT
CDR3aa: CASSLYDTGVLTDTQYF

v_gene: TRBV7-6
abundance: NA
j_gene: TRBJ1-1
d_gene: NA
CDR3nt: TGTGCCAGCATCTCCGGGTACACTGAAGCTTTCTTT
CDR3aa: CASISGYTEAFF

v_gene: TRBV12-5
abundance: few
j_gene: TRBJ2-1
d_gene: TRBD1
CDR3nt: TGTGCTAGTGGTTTCAAGGGACAGGGTTTTTCCTACAATGAGCAGTTCTTC
CDR3aa: CASGFKGQGFSYNEQFF

v_gene: TRBV7-9
abundance: few
j_gene: TRBJ2-7
d_gene: NA
CDR3nt: TGTGCCAGCAGCTACGCCAGCGAGCAGTACTTC
CDR3aa: CASSYASEQYF

v_gene: TRBV7-9
abundance: NA
j_gene: TRBJ1-5
d_gene: NA
CDR3nt: TGTGCCAGCAGCGTAGGGGGGGCGAACCAGCCCCAGCATTTT
CDR3aa: CASSVGGANQPQHF

v_gene: TRBV28
abundance: few
j_gene: TRBJ2-3
d_gene: TRBD2
CDR3nt: TGTGCCAGCAGCCTCCCCAAGGGACTAGCGGGGGGTAGCACAGATACGCAGTATTTT
CDR3aa: CASSLPKGLAGGSTDTQYF

v_gene: TRBV2
abundance: few
j_gene: TRBJ2-1
d_gene: NA
CDR3nt: TGTGCCAGCAGTGAAAAGGAAAAGGGGTTCAATGAGCAGTTCTTC
CDR3aa: CASSEKEKGFNEQFF

v_gene: TRBV7-6
abundance: many
j_gene: TRBJ1-1
d_gene: NA
CDR3nt: TGTGCCAGCAGCTTAGATGGGACCACTGAAGCTTTCTTT
CDR3aa: CASSLDGTTEAFF

v_gene: TRBV27
abundance: many
j_gene: TRBJ2-4
d_gene: TRBD1
CDR3nt: TGTGCCAGCAGTTCCGGACAGGGAAACATTCAGTACTTC
CDR3aa: CASSSGQGNIQYF

v_gene: TRBV7-9
abundance: few
j_gene: TRBJ2-7
d_gene: NA
CDR3nt: TGTGCCAGCAGCTTAGTCGCAGCGGGCTACGAGCAGTACTTC
CDR3aa: CASSLVAAGYEQYF

v_gene: TRBV20-1
abundance: few
j_gene: TRBJ1-1
d_gene: NA
CDR3nt: TGCAGTGCTAGAGTTAGACGGACTGAAGCTTTCTTT
CDR3aa: CSARVRRTEAFF

v_gene: TRBV12-3/TRBV12-4
abundance: NA
j_gene: TRBJ2-4
d_gene: TRBD1
CDR3nt: TGTGCCAGCACGTCCCGGGACAGGGGTTTTCAGTACTTC
CDR3aa: CASTSRDRGFQYF

v_gene: TRBV28
abundance: NA
j_gene: TRBJ2-1
d_gene: NA
CDR3nt: TGTGCCAGCCTAGGAGGGGTCTACAATGAGCAGTTCTTC
CDR3aa: CASLGGVYNEQFF

v_gene: TRBV12-5
abundance: few
j_gene: TRBJ2-3
d_gene: NA
CDR3nt: TGTGCTAGTGCCTTCCCCGGTGGGAACACAGATACGCAGTATTTT
CDR3aa: CASAFPGGNTDTQYF

v_gene: TRBV7-6
abundance: NA
j_gene: TRBJ1-1
d_gene: TRBD1
CDR3nt: TGTGCCAGCAGCCCGACCCCGGGACAGCCAGTGAACACTGAAGCTTTCTTT
CDR3aa: CASSPTPGQPVNTEAFF

v_gene: TRBV6-9
abundance: NA
j_gene: TRBJ1-6
d_gene: TRBD1
CDR3nt: TGTGCCAGCAAACAGGGGGCCTATAATTCACCCCTCCACTTT
CDR3aa: CASKQGAYNSPLHF

v_gene: TRBV15
abundance: NA
j_gene: TRBJ2-1
d_gene: TRBD1
CDR3nt: TGTGCCACCAGCCGGGACAGGGGGACCTACAATGAGCAGTTCTTC
CDR3aa: CATSRDRGTYNEQFF

v_gene: TRBV29-1
abundance: NA
j_gene: TRBJ1-2
d_gene: NA
CDR3nt: TGCAGCGACCGGACGGGGGCTAACTATGGCTACACCTTC
CDR3aa: CSDRTGANYGYTF

v_gene: TRBV4-1
abundance: NA
j_gene: TRBJ2-1
d_gene: TRBD1
CDR3nt: TGCGCCAGCAGCCACCCACTCGGACAGGGGGCGGGGGAGCAGTTCTTC
CDR3aa: CASSHPLGQGAGEQFF

v_gene: TRBV10-3
abundance: many
j_gene: TRBJ1-1
d_gene: NA
CDR3nt: TGTGCCATCAGTGATGCGGGGTTTGGGGACACTGAAGCTTTCTTT
CDR3aa: CAISDAGFGDTEAFF

v_gene: TRBV29-1
abundance: NA
j_gene: TRBJ2-5
d_gene: NA
CDR3nt: TGCAGCGTTGCCCCTAAGAAGGGAAGCCAAGAGACCCAGTACTTC
CDR3aa: CSVAPKKGSQETQYF

v_gene: TRBV7-2
abundance: many
j_gene: TRBJ2-3
d_gene: TRBD2
CDR3nt: TGTGCCAGCAGCTTTCTTAGCGGGGGAGCAGATACGCAGTATTTT
CDR3aa: CASSFLSGGADTQYF

v_gene: TRBV29-1
abundance: NA
j_gene: TRBJ2-4
d_gene: NA
CDR3nt: TGCAGCGCCCTGACTAGAACCAAAAACATTCAGTACTTC
CDR3aa: CSALTRTKNIQYF

v_gene: TRBV6-2/TRBV6-3
abundance: NA
j_gene: TRBJ1-1
d_gene: NA
CDR3nt: TGTGCCAGCGGGCCCGACTCCCTGGCCACTGAAGCTTTCTTT
CDR3aa: CASGPDSLATEAFF

v_gene: TRBV20-1
abundance: NA
j_gene: TRBJ1-2
d_gene: TRBD1
CDR3nt: TGCAGTGCTAGAGCCAGGGGGCAGTCGAACTATGGCTACACCTTC
CDR3aa: CSARARGQSNYGYTF

v_gene: TRBV4-1
abundance: NA
j_gene: TRBJ1-2
d_gene: NA
CDR3nt: TGCGCCAGCAGCCAAGAAGGGTGGACAACCGCCGACTATGGCTACACCTTC
CDR3aa: CASSQEGWTTADYGYTF

v_gene: TRBV6-2/TRBV6-3
abundance: NA
j_gene: TRBJ2-5
d_gene: NA
CDR3nt: TGTGCCAGCAGTTACGCGGGACAGAGGTTGGAGACCCAGTACTTC
CDR3aa: CASSYAGQRLETQYF

v_gene: TRBV3-1
abundance: few
j_gene: TRBJ2-2
d_gene: TRBD1
CDR3nt: TGTGCCAGCAGCCAAGATACTCGGACAGGGGATACCGGGGAGCTGTTTTTT
CDR3aa: CASSQDTRTGDTGELFF

v_gene: TRBV7-2
abundance: many
j_gene: TRBJ1-4
d_gene: TRBD1
CDR3nt: TGTGCCAGCAGCCAGGGGGGGGCTAATGAAAAACTGTTTTTT
CDR3aa: CASSQGGANEKLFF

v_gene: TRBV10-3
abundance: NA
j_gene: TRBJ2-6
d_gene: NA
CDR3nt: TGTGCCATCAGGGTCCGGGACCGACCTATCTCTGGGGCCAACGTCCTGACTTTC
CDR3aa: CAIRVRDRPISGANVLTF

v_gene: TRBV20-1
abundance: few
j_gene: TRBJ2-1
d_gene: TRBD2
CDR3nt: TGCAGTGCTAGAGATGTAGCGGGGGGGCCGGTTGAGCAGTTCTTC
CDR3aa: CSARDVAGGPVEQFF